These 9 T cell receptor beta chains share one sample of origin, sequenced in a study of blood T cell repertoires in COVID-19. TCRdb's copy holds only in-frame clones and misses some; the assay was immunoSEQ multiplex PCR. The sample records roughly 250,000 clones, more than 75% being singletons. Sequencing input: PBMCs or T cells enriched from blood (not recorded which). All receptors derive from a woman in her forties or fifties who had recovered from COVID-19.

The V and J genes are TRBV4-3 and TRBJ1-4; possible D gene TRBD1, 5 bases. V shed 1 base and J shed 4 bases, with 10 bases lying between them. The CDR3 is 15 amino acids. Germline V gene data show CDR1 as LGHNA and CDR2 as YSLEER. The CDR3, as DNA: TGCGCCAGCAGCCAAGGGGGGAGGGGTAATGAAAAACTGTTTTTT. Residues: CASSQGGRGNEKLFF.

This chain connects TRBV30 to TRBJ1-5; D remains ambiguous. CDR1 and CDR2 (germline): GTSNPN, SVGIG (reference sequence). The CDR3 length is 15 residues. Trimming removed 3 bases at V and 3 bases at J, with 15 bases between. CDR3 coding DNA: TGTGCCTGGAGCGGCAGAGGGAATGCCAATCAGCCCCAGCATTTT. It specifies CAWSGRGNANQPQHF.

The CDR3 region is CASSQAGGDYEQYF. CDR3 bases: TGTGCCAGCAGCCAAGCAGGAGGGGACTACGAGCAGTACTTC. The chain is built from TRBV14 and TRBJ2-7; TRBD2 is a possible D gene (6 bases). This CDR3 is built from 14 residues. Germline assignment: CDR1 SGHDN and CDR2 FVKESK. Trimming stripped 1 base from V and 3 bases from J, with 10 bases between.

V gene TRBV7-6 combines with J gene TRBJ2-7, with 7 nucleotides matching TRBD1. The germline V gene encodes CDR1 SGHVS and CDR2 FNYEAQ. After removal of 5 bases from V and 3 bases from J, the junction contained 10 bases not matched to a gene. The CDR3 loop spans 15 amino acids. CDR3 sequence reads: CASSRDSLGIYEQYF. Here the CDR3 DNA reads TGTGCCAGCAGCCGGGACAGTTTAGGTATCTACGAGCAGTACTTC.

This clone was counted between two and nine times. This chain connects TRBV5-4 to TRBJ1-2; 7 bases agree with TRBD1. The CDR3 has 15 amino acids. V gave up 4 bases and J gave up 6 bases; unmatched junction bases: 12. CDR1 is SGHNT and CDR2 is YYREEE in the germline V gene (reference sequence). The CDR3 here is CASSTAGGGRNGYTF. The CDR3 DNA sequence: TGTGCCAGCAGCACCGCAGGGGGTGGTCGGAATGGCTACACCTTC.

The gene calls are TRBV5-6 and TRBJ1-2, with TRBD1 matching over 7 bases. Germline lookup yields CDR1 SGHDT and CDR2 YYEEEE. The junction had 7 bases not matched to a gene; V was cut back by 1 base and J by 1 base. The CDR3 totals 16 residues. The DNA for the CDR3 is TGTGCCAGCAGCTTGTTTGAGACAGGGTTTAACTATGGCTACACCTTC. Translated, it gives CASSLFETGFNYGYTF.

CDR3 sequence: CASSTTSVDTQYF. The CDR3 DNA is TGTGCCAGCAGTACCACTAGCGTGGATACGCAGTATTTT. The chain joins TRBV6-2 or TRBV6-3 to TRBJ2-3; 7 bases map to TRBD2. Germline loops: CDR1 MNHEY, CDR2 SVGEGT. With V trimmed by 5 bases and J by 6 bases, 5 bases remained unmatched. This CDR3 has 13 amino acids.

The chain combines TRBV19 with TRBJ1-5; 8 bases align to TRBD1. This CDR3 region has 14 residues. The junction had 3 bases not matched to a gene; V was cut back by 3 bases and J by 5 bases. CDR1 is LNHDA, CDR2 SQIVND, per germline (reference sequence). This chain's CDR3 is CASSIATGDQPQHF. The CDR3, as DNA: TGTGCCAGTAGTATTGCGACAGGGGATCAGCCCCAGCATTTT.

The chain carries TRBV5-4 and TRBJ1-2, with a tentative D call TRBD1 (5 bases). V was trimmed by 3 bases and J by 6 bases, leaving 27 bases between them. This CDR3 region has 18 residues. Germline loops: CDR1 SGHNT, CDR2 YYREEE (reference sequence). CDR3 sequence: CASSSPGPGVQNDDGYTF. DNA of the CDR3: TGTGCCAGCAGCTCCCCGGGGCCGGGAGTACAGAACGATGATGGCTACACCTTC.